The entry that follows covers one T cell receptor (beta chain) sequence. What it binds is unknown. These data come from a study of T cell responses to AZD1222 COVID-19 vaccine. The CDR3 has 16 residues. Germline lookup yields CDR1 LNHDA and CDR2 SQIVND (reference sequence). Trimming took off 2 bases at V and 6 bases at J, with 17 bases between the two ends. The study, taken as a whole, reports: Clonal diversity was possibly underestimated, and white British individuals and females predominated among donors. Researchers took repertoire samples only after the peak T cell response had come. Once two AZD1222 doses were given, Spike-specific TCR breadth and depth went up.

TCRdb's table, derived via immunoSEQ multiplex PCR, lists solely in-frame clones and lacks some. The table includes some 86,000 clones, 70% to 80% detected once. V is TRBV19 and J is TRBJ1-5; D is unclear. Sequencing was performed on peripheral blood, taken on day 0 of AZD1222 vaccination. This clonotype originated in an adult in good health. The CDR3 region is CASSIKWTAVRQPQHF. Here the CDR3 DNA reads TGTGCCAGTAGTATAAAATGGACGGCAGTTCGTCAGCCCCAGCATTTT.